This TCR beta chain came from a study of type 1 and type 2 diabetes patients. General observations from the study: With limited T2D and control samples, some T1D-only expanded clones may not be T1D-specific.

PCR was run on genomic DNA. A primer set of 30 forward and 13 reverse primers amplified the CDR3. MiXCR, run by TCRdb on the multiplex PCR reads, gives a single entry per CDR3 protein. The sample holds approximately 260,000 distinct CDR3 sequences, approximately 45% seen once. Other autoimmune diseases and infections within the past four weeks excluded donors. V gave up 0 bases and J gave up 4 bases, with 20 bases separating them. Germline V gene data show CDR1 as LGHNA and CDR2 as YNFKEQ. The length of the CDR3 is 18 residues. This clonotype has just a few counts. As yet, its antigen is unknown. Sequencing input: peripheral blood mononuclear cells (PBMCs). The sequence derives from a young man with type 2 diabetes. The rearrangement joins TRBV4-2 to TRBJ2-3; maybe TRBD2 (6 bases). The CDR3 loop reads CASSQEWAPGTRPDTQYF. The CDR3 DNA reads as TGTGCCAGCAGCCAAGAGTGGGCCCCCGGGACTCGGCCAGATACGCAGTATTTT.